This T cell receptor beta chain comes out of a study of blood T cell repertoires in COVID-19. Across the study: COVID-19 samples, acute and convalescent, were from the United States, Italy and Spain. The analysed material was cDNA or gDNA that came from T cells, B-cell-depleted T cells, or PBMCs.

This CDR3 region has 16 residues. V shed 6 bases, J shed 2 bases, and the junction held 3 bases outside the gene matches. CDR1 and CDR2 from the germline V gene are MNHNY and SVGAGI (reference sequence). Per the original data handling: Amplification from reference gene primers served as the basis for estimated nucleated cell counts. The data were produced by immunoSEQ multiplex PCR, yet TCRdb's version contains in-frame clones alone and is incomplete. V, J and clone size derive from that table, while D and trimming were established from the DNA sequence. The sample has roughly 6,800 clones, around 85% seen once.

This sequence joins TRBV6-6 and TRBJ2-3; 15 bases line up with TRBD2. The specimen was peripheral blood. This TCR was recovered from a human donor in a cohort sampled during active COVID-19. The DNA of the CDR3 is TGTGCCAGCAGATGGACTAGCGGGGGGGTCACAGATACGCAGTATTTT. Translation: CASRWTSGGVTDTQYF.